This TCR beta chain was captured in a study of OX40 agonist ivuxolimab in advanced cancers. Profiled with immunoSEQ multiplex PCR; TCRdb holds only in-frame clones, not every one. The profile shows about 37,000 clones, about 72% of them singletons. Notes on the study in general: It was not determined which antigens were specifically recognized by the peripheral T cells that had undergone clonal expansion. Expanded clones were, on average, more numerous among CD8+ T cells than CD4+.

This CDR3 has 15 amino acids. The germline V and J ends were trimmed by 5 bases and 4 bases, with 17 bases remaining between them. Germline V gene data show CDR1 as MNHEY and CDR2 as SMNVEV (reference sequence). Worth noting for this clone: Antigen: not known.

This receptor was identified in an adult with an advanced solid tumor such as melanoma, head and neck, liver or kidney cancer. This chain joins TRBV27 and TRBJ2-5, with D tentatively TRBD2 (7 bases). Sequencing used CD4+ or CD8+ T cells sorted from blood, obtained in a trial of the OX40 agonist ivuxolimab. The CDR3 nucleotides read TGTGCCAGCAGTCCCAGCCCACGGGGGGCAGAGACCCAGTACTTC. This codes for CASSPSPRGAETQYF.